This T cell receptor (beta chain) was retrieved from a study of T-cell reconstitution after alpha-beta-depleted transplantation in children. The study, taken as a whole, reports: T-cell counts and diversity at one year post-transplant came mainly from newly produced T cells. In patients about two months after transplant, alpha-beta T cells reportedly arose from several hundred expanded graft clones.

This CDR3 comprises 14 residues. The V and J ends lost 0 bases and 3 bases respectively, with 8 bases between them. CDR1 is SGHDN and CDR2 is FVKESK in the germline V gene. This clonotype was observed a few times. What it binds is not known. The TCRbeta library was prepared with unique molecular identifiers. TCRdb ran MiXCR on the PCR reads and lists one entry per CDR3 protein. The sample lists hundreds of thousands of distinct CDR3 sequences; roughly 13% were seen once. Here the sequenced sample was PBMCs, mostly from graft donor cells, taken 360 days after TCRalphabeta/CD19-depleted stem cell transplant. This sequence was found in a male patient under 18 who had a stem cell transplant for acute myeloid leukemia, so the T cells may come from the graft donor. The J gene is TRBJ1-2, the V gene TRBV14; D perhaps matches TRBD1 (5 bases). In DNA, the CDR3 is TGTGCCAGCAGCCAAGAAAGGGGATACTATGGCTACACCTTC. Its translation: CASSQERGYYGYTF.